Shown below are 32 T cell receptor beta chains from a single sample sequenced in a study of T cell changes during pregnancy in multiple sclerosis. Sequenced by immunoSEQ multiplex PCR; TCRdb stores in-frame clones only, minus some. The sample holds more than 25,000 clones; approximately 90% are singletons and the top ten take more than 9.5%. This material consisted of CD8+ T cells from peripheral blood mononuclear cells, taken in the first trimester of pregnancy. Source of these receptors: a female donor with multiple sclerosis, enrolled in a pregnancy study.

This clone was observed a handful of times. The chain carries TRBV5-1 and TRBJ2-1, with D possibly matching TRBD2 (5 bases). The CDR3 is 15 residues long. The ends were cut back, 0 bases at V and 4 bases at J, with 11 bases in the middle. CDR1 SGHRS and CDR2 YFSETQ come from the germline V gene. CDR3 protein: CASSLEASGYNEQFF. The CDR3 DNA is TGCGCCAGCAGCTTGGAAGCTTCGGGATACAATGAGCAGTTCTTC.

V gene TRBV7-2 combines with J gene TRBJ1-6, with D uncertain. Germline CDR1 reads SGHTA; CDR2 reads FQGNSA. The CDR3 contains 16 residues. V lost 3 bases, J lost 3 bases, and 12 bases lay in between. CDR3 region: CASSLKPPGYNSPLHF. The CDR3 DNA reads TGTGCCAGCAGCTTGAAGCCACCTGGCTATAATTCACCCCTCCACTTT.

The rearrangement uses TRBV21-1 and TRBJ1-2; the table's TRBD1 call for D was not verified on the DNA. TRBV21-1 is flagged as a pseudogene. CDR3 size: 17 residues. The CDR3: CASSPSLQGRCNYGYTF. The CDR3 DNA reads as TGTGCCAGCAGTCCCAGCCTACAGGGGCGGTGTAACTATGGCTACACCTTC.

The chain joins TRBV19 to TRBJ1-5; D remains unclear. V lost 5 bases and J lost 1, with 3 bases in between. In germline, CDR1 is LNHDA, CDR2 SQIVND (reference sequence). The CDR3 is 12 residues long. The CDR3 sequence: CASSLSNQPQHF. The CDR3 DNA reads as TGTGCCAGTAGTCTAAGCAATCAGCCCCAGCATTTT.

In regard to this clone: This sample includes further DNA sequences coding for the same CDR3. This chain joins TRBV11-2 and TRBJ2-2; 8 bases fit TRBD2. The CDR3 runs 15 residues. Germline V gene data show CDR1 as SGHAT and CDR2 as FQNNGV. V lost 1 base, J lost 4 bases, and 2 bases stayed unmatched. The DNA of the CDR3 is TGTGCCAGCAGCTTAGTCGGGAGGGCCACCGGGGAGCTGTTTTTT. Translating gives CASSLVGRATGELFF. Together with reference TRBV11-2 and TRBJ2-2, the CDR3 gives the full variable domain: EAGVAQSPRYKIIEKRQSVAFWCNPISGHATLYWYQQILGQGPKLLIQFQNNGVVDDSQLPKDRFSAERLKGVDSTLKIQPAKLEDSAVYLCASSLVGRATGELFFGEGSRLTVL.

CDR3 loop: CASSEYGTYEQYF. DNA of the CDR3: TGTGCCAGCAGTGAATACGGGACCTACGAGCAGTACTTC. This chain joins TRBV2 and TRBJ2-7; tentatively, D is TRBD2 (5 bases). Germline-derived CDR1 and CDR2 are SNHLY and FYNNEI. Deletions cut 2 bases from V and 2 bases from J, with 7 bases between. The CDR3 is 13 amino acids.

This chain joins TRBV6-4 and TRBJ2-7, with 9 bases that match TRBD1. Germline CDR1 is MRHNA and CDR2 is SNTAGT. Losses at the gene ends were 8 bases for V and 0 bases for J; bases not matched to a gene: 17. The CDR3 extends over 18 amino acids. The CDR3 DNA reads TGTGCCAGCTCAGCCGGGACAGGGTCGCGAGGGAGCTCCTACGAGCAGTACTTC. This sequence encodes CASSAGTGSRGSSYEQYF.

In DNA form, the CDR3 reads TGTGCCAGCTCAAGTGGACAGGTTCCCTACAATGAGCAGTTCTTC. Its translation: CASSSGQVPYNEQFF. This rearrangement joins TRBV18 to TRBJ2-1; the match to TRBD1 covers 7 bases. CDR1 KGHSH and CDR2 LQKENI come from the germline V gene. The V gene end was trimmed by 5 bases and the J gene end by 2 bases; junction bases not matched to a gene: 6. The CDR3 has 15 amino acids.

The chain joins TRBV2 to TRBJ1-4; D gene uncertain. Trimming stripped 4 bases from V and 8 bases from J, with 5 bases between. This CDR3 is 11 amino acids long. The germline gives CDR1 SNHLY, CDR2 FYNNEI. CDR3 in amino acids: CASSGLEKLFF. The CDR3 nucleotides read TGTGCCAGCAGTGGGCTGGAAAAACTGTTTTTT.

In this sample, this clone turned up a few times. The J gene is TRBJ2-7, the V gene TRBV27, with 10 bases identical to TRBD2. Per germline, CDR1 MNHEY and CDR2 SMNVEV (reference sequence). V lost 6 bases and J lost 5; bases outside the gene matches: 7. This CDR3 comprises 14 residues. CDR3 nucleotides: TGTGCCAGCAGCCCTAGCGGGAGTTTCGACGAGCAGTACTTC. Its protein product is CASSPSGSFDEQYF.

This sequence joins TRBV9 and TRBJ2-7, with D maybe TRBD1 (6 bases). Germline-derived CDR1 and CDR2 are SGDLS and YYNGEE. V lost 4 bases and J lost 3, with 14 bases in between. The CDR3 runs to 14 residues. This CDR3 is CASSLTQGFYEQYF. The CDR3 DNA follows: TGTGCCAGCAGCCTCACCCAGGGGTTCTACGAGCAGTACTTC.

This clone was detected once. The V and J genes are TRBV7-3 and TRBJ2-3; D may be TRBD2 (6 bases). This CDR3 region has 14 residues. The V end lost 5 bases, the J end lost 5 bases, and 14 bases lay between the germline ends. CDR1 SGHTA and CDR2 FQGTGA come from the germline V gene. The CDR3: CASSPQAGLDTQYF. In DNA, the CDR3 is TGTGCCAGCAGCCCGCAGGCGGGACTAGATACGCAGTATTTT.

The chain has TRBV6-1 and TRBJ1-4; 9 bases fit TRBD1. V lost 1 base to trimming and J lost 7 bases; unmatched junction nucleotides: 4. The CDR3 has 15 amino acids. Germline V gives CDR1 MNHNS, CDR2 SASEGT. In DNA, the CDR3 is TGTGCCAGCAGTGAAGGGGGGACAGGGTCTGAAAAACTGTTTTTT. This codes for CASSEGGTGSEKLFF.

This rearrangement joins TRBV6-5 to TRBJ2-7; TRBD1 agrees at 11 bases. Trimming took 6 bases from V and 11 from J; bases not matched to a gene: 12. Germline loops: CDR1 MNHEY, CDR2 SVGAGI. This CDR3 has 14 amino acids. DNA for the CDR3: TGTGCCAGCAGCCCGGGACAGGGGGTTATGATGGAGTACTTC. Its protein is CASSPGQGVMMEYF.

The genes are TRBV19 and TRBJ1-1; D may be TRBD1 (6 bases). CDR1 is LNHDA and CDR2 is SQIVND in the germline V gene (reference sequence). V was shortened by 5 bases and J by 3 bases, with 13 bases between the two germline ends. The CDR3 is made up of 14 amino acids. The CDR3 nucleotides are TGTGCCAGTAGTGAACAGGGTTTGCACACTGAAGCTTTCTTT. It yields the protein CASSEQGLHTEAFF.

V and J are TRBV28 and TRBJ2-7, with a tentative D call TRBD1 (5 bases). Trimming removed 2 bases at V and 2 bases at J, with 13 bases between. The CDR3 is made up of 15 amino acids. Germline assignment: CDR1 MDHEN and CDR2 SYDVKM. For the CDR3, the DNA is TGTGCCAGCAGTTTACGTGACAGTCCGACCTACGAGCAGTACTTC. It codes for CASSLRDSPTYEQYF.

V and J are TRBV10-3 and TRBJ2-7; D may be TRBD2 (6 bases). V shed 5 bases and J shed 3 bases, with 17 bases lying between them. The CDR3 consists of 15 residues. From germline, CDR1 is ENHRY and CDR2 SYGVKD. DNA of the CDR3: TGTGCCATCAGTCAGACCGGGACTGGAGACTACGAGCAGTACTTC. Translation: CAISQTGTGDYEQYF.

The CDR3 nucleotides read TGCGCCAGCAGCCAAGAGCTTCAGGTCTACTCCTACGAGCAGTACTTC. Translation gives CASSQELQVYSYEQYF. The chain has TRBV4-3 and TRBJ2-7; D call uncertain. CDR3 size: 16 residues. Trimming took off 0 bases at V and 0 bases at J, with 12 bases between the two ends. The germline CDR1 and CDR2 sequences are LGHNA and YSLEER.

The chain recombines TRBV9 with TRBJ1-2; D possibly corresponds to TRBD1 (6 bases). Germline V gives CDR1 SGDLS, CDR2 YYNGEE. Trimming pared 3 bases from V and 3 bases from J, leaving 12 bases between. This CDR3 has 14 residues. The CDR3 region is CASSGSNRDYGYTF. The CDR3 nucleotides are TGTGCCAGCAGCGGAAGCAACAGGGACTATGGCTACACCTTC.

In DNA, the CDR3 is TGCGCCAGCAGCCAAAGTCCAGGATGGACTGAAGCTTTCTTT. Protein: CASSQSPGWTEAFF. The chain combines TRBV4-1 with TRBJ1-1, with D unresolved. This CDR3 is built from 14 residues. Deletions cut 2 bases from V and 5 bases from J, with 12 bases between. Germline CDR1 reads MGHRA; CDR2 reads YSYEKL.

This rearrangement joins TRBV7-9 to TRBJ1-5, with TRBD1 identical over 7 bases. V was clipped by 4 bases and J by 7 bases; unmatched bases: 10. CDR1 and CDR2 from the germline V gene are SEHNR and FQNEAQ (reference sequence). CDR3 length equals 15 residues. CDR3 residues: CASSSDRVRGQPQHF. The CDR3 coding sequence is TGTGCCAGCAGCTCAGACAGGGTAAGGGGGCAGCCCCAGCATTTT. Combining the CDR3 with reference TRBV7-9 and TRBJ1-5 gives the whole variable domain DTGVSQNPRHKITKRGQNVTFRCDPISEHNRLYWYRQTLGQGPEFLTYFQNEAQLEKSRLLSDRFSAERPKGSFSTLEIQRTEQGDSAMYLCASSSDRVRGQPQHFGDGTRLSIL.

The V call is TRBV5-8, the J call TRBJ2-3, with no clear D. The CDR3 is 16 amino acids. Trimming cost V 3 bases and J 2 bases, with 16 bases left between them. The germline V gene has CDR1 SGHTS and CDR2 YDEGEE. The CDR3 coding sequence is TGTGCCAGCAGCTCCCGACTGGTTTCCTACACAGATACGCAGTATTTT. Residues: CASSSRLVSYTDTQYF.

The chain links TRBV5-4 to TRBJ1-2; D might be TRBD1 (5 bases). Between the trimmed V and J ends, which lost 4 bases and 6 bases, there was a span of 10 bases. Germline V gene data show CDR1 as SGHNT and CDR2 as YYREEE (reference sequence). There are 12 residues in the CDR3. The CDR3 protein is CASSQGVDGYTF. The DNA of the CDR3 is TGTGCCAGCAGCCAAGGGGTGGATGGCTACACCTTC.

The chain employs TRBV28 and TRBJ2-7; 9 nucleotides line up with TRBD1. The ends lost 4 bases at V and 1 base at J; junction bases unmatched: 17. This CDR3 has 19 amino acids. The germline V gene encodes CDR1 MDHEN and CDR2 SYDVKM. CDR3 nucleotide sequence: TGTGCCAGCAGTTCTTCCCTTACGTTTGAGGGACAGGGTTCCTACGAGCAGTACTTC. Translating gives CASSSSLTFEGQGSYEQYF.

This chain uses TRBV4-1 with TRBJ1-1; TRBD1 aligns across 9 bases. The CDR3 totals 17 residues. CDR1 and CDR2 (germline): MGHRA, YSYEKL. Trimming at V came to 1 base and at J to 3 bases, leaving 9 bases not matched to a gene. CDR3 coding DNA: TGCGCCAGCAGCCAAGTTTCGGGGACAGGGCCACACACTGAAGCTTTCTTT. Protein: CASSQVSGTGPHTEAFF.

The chain has TRBV7-8 and TRBJ2-1; 9 bases map to TRBD1. The V gene's germline CDR1 is SGHVS and CDR2 FQNEAQ. The CDR3 extends over 18 amino acids. V was pared by 5 bases and J by 2 bases, with 13 bases of the junction left unmatched. Written as DNA, the CDR3 is TGTGCCAGCAGCCGAACTAGTTCCGGGACAGGGCCCTACAATGAGCAGTTCTTC. It codes for CASSRTSSGTGPYNEQFF.

The chain employs TRBV27 and TRBJ2-1; TRBD2 might be the D (5 bases). V lost 5 bases and J 6 bases, leaving 11 bases between the germline ends. Germline V gene lookup returns CDR1 MNHEY and CDR2 SMNVEV (reference sequence). This CDR3 spans 13 amino acids. The CDR3 region is CASSLALANEQFF. CDR3 in DNA: TGTGCCAGCAGTCTTGCCCTAGCCAATGAGCAGTTCTTC.

The chain uses TRBV7-6 and TRBJ1-6; no clear D. Germline-derived CDR1 and CDR2 are SGHVS and FNYEAQ. With 5 bases removed from V and 12 bases from J, the gap between germline ends came to 11 bases. The CDR3 contains 12 residues. The CDR3 sequence is CASSPIGEPLHF. The CDR3 DNA follows: TGTGCCAGCAGCCCTATCGGGGAACCCCTCCACTTT.

This chain links TRBV27 with TRBJ2-1, with 8 bases lining up with TRBD2. The J segment lost 4 bases and the V segment lost 2 bases, leaving 4 bases of the junction unmatched. Germline V CDR1 and CDR2: MNHEY, SMNVEV (reference sequence). This CDR3 comprises 15 residues. CDR3 sequence reads: CASSLTGGFYNEQFF. CDR3 DNA sequence: TGTGCCAGCAGTTTAACGGGAGGGTTTTACAATGAGCAGTTCTTC.

The V gene is TRBV2, the J gene TRBJ2-1; the match to TRBD2 covers 14 bases. This CDR3 region has 19 residues. V lost 2 bases and J lost 7; bases outside the gene matches: 13. CDR1 is SNHLY and CDR2 is FYNNEI in the germline V gene. CDR3 in DNA: TGTGCCAGCAGTGAAATCCCGGGACTAGCGGGAGATCTTCGTAATGAGCAGTTCTTC. This translates into CASSEIPGLAGDLRNEQFF.

The chain combines TRBV27 with TRBJ2-7; D is unresolved. Germline V gene data show CDR1 as MNHEY and CDR2 as SMNVEV (reference sequence). There are 13 residues in the CDR3. Trimming cost V 3 bases and J 1 base, with 7 bases left between them. The CDR3, as DNA: TGTGCCAGCAGTTTCCTCGGGTCCTACGAGCAGTACTTC. Its protein is CASSFLGSYEQYF.

The chain recombines TRBV30 with TRBJ2-3; tentative D call: TRBD2 (6 bases). The germline gives CDR1 GTSNPN, CDR2 SVGIG (reference sequence). Trimming removed 0 bases at V and 4 bases at J, with 14 bases between. The CDR3 consists of 15 residues. The CDR3 spells CAWSVDVGGADTQYF. The CDR3 region has the DNA TGTGCCTGGAGTGTAGACGTGGGAGGCGCAGATACGCAGTATTTT.